The sequence of this TCR beta chain was determined in a study of T cell repertoires in cytomegalovirus infection. Study-wide background: Based on public TCR beta signatures, there were indications of CMV infection and of a matching HLA type.

Overall study results and limits: The response measured ex vivo was dominated by TCR beta clonotypes (HLA-C-restricted and CMV-specific). The study identified carriers of CMV plus the relevant HLA from cumulative public TCR beta family frequency.

Trimming removed 4 bases at V and 12 bases at J, with 13 bases between. This CDR3 contains 12 residues. The germline V gene has CDR1 SEHNR and CDR2 FQNEAQ (reference sequence). Regarding this clonotype: Its target is unknown.

TCRdb reprocessed the reads with MiXCR, giving one entry per CDR3 protein. The sample lists fewer than 550,000 distinct CDR3 sequences; about 17% were seen once. Input material: CD8+ T cells from PBMCs. This TCR was recovered from a human donor in good health (CMV status not recorded). Some clones in this sample may be carry-over from other donors' samples. The rearrangement uses TRBV7-9 and TRBJ2-1; D may match TRBD1 or TRBD2 (5 bases each). The CDR3, as DNA: TGTGCCAGCAGCTCCCCCGGGACGTCGCAGTTCTTC. As protein: CASSSPGTSQFF.